Sequencing of this TCR beta chain was carried out in a study of lymphopenia after photon versus proton radiotherapy. Study-level results: Authors raise, but do not show, better survival with proton therapy. Photon-treated patients lost naive T cells and TCR diversity; proton-treated stayed stable. Larger post-nadir TCR diversity loss correlated inversely with survival in deceased patients. After lymphocyte nadir, photon-treated repertoires showed oligoclonal expansion, especially CD8+ Temra.

Sequencing used immunoSEQ multiplex PCR; TCRdb keeps in-frame clones, though not all of them. The profile shows about 26,000 clones, 75% to 90% of them singletons. In regard to this clone: The antigen remains unidentified.

V gave up 4 bases and J gave up 4 bases, with 15 bases separating them. Germline V gene sequence: CDR1 SGHAT, CDR2 FQNNGV. The CDR3 is 15 amino acids. This receptor was taken from a man aged 25 to 45 with gastric cancer. The sequencing here drew on peripheral blood, taken from a patient treated with photon-based radiotherapy. The gene calls are TRBV11-2 and TRBJ2-3; D perhaps matches TRBD1 (7 bases). The DNA for the CDR3 is TGTGCCAGCAGCTCTCAGGGGGGAACCCCAGATACGCAGTATTTT. Translation gives CASSSQGGTPDTQYF.